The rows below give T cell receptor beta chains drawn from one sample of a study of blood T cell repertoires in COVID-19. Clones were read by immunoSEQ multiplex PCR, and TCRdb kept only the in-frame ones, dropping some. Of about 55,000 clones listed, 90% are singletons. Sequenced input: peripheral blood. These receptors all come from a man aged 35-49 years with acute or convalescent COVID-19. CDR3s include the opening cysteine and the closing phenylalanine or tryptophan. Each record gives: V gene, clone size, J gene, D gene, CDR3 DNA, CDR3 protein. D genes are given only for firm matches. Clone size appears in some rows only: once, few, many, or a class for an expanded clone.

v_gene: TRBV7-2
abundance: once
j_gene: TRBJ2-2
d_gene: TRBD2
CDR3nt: TGTGCCAGCAGCTCCCAAAGTGGAGCGGGGCCCGGGGAGCTGTTTTTT
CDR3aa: CASSSQSGAGPGELFF

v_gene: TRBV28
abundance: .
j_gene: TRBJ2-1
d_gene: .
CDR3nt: TGTGCCAGCATTCCAGCTGGAGACAATGAGCAGTTCTTC
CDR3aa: CASIPAGDNEQFF

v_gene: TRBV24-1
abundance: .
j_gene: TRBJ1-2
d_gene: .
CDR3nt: TGTGGAATGGAGAGATACACCTTC
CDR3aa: CGMERYTF

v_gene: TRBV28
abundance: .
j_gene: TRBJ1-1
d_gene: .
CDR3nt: TGTGCCAGCAGTTCGTGGGAAGGGGACGGGGGGGACACTGAAGCTTTCTTT
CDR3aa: CASSSWEGDGGDTEAFF

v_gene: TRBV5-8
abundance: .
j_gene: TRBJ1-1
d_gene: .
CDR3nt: TGTGCCAGCAGCTTGGTTGCAGGGGACACTGAAGCTTTCTTT
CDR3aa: CASSLVAGDTEAFF

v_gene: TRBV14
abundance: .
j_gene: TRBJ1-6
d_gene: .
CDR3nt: TGTGCCAGCAGCCAAGATTTGGGACATTATAATTCACCCCTCCACTTT
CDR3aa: CASSQDLGHYNSPLHF

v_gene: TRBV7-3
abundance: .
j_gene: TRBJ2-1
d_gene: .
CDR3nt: TGTGCCAGCAGCTTAAAAACGGGAGAAAGGAATGAGCAGTTCTTC
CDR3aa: CASSLKTGERNEQFF

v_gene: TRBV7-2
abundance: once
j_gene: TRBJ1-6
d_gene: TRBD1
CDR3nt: TGTGCCAGCAGCGGACAGGGGTTCGGATCACCCCTCCACTTT
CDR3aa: CASSGQGFGSPLHF

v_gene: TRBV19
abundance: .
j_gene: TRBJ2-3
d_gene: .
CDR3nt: TGTGCCAGTAATTCCCACAGGACTATGGATACGCAGTATTTT
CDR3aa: CASNSHRTMDTQYF

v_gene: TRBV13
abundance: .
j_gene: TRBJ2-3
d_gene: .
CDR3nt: TGTGCCAGCAGACGTCAGGGGACGATGCTCACAGATACGCAGTATTTT
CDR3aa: CASRRQGTMLTDTQYF

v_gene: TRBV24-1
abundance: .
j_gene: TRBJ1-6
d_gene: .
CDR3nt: TGTGCCACCTTGGGCCGCGACAATTCACCCCTCCACTTT
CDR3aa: CATLGRDNSPLHF

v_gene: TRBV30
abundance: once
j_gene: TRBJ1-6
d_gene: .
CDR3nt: TGTGCCTGGCGACAGTTTAATTCACCCCTCCACTTT
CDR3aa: CAWRQFNSPLHF

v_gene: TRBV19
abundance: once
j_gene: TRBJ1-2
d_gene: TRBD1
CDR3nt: TGTGCCAGTAGCACACCGGGACAGGGGGCTATCGGGAATGGCTACACCTTC
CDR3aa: CASSTPGQGAIGNGYTF

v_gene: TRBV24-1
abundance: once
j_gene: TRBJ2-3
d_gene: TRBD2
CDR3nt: TGTGCCACCAGTGCCCTGGCGGGAGGTAGCACAGATACGCAGTATTTT
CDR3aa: CATSALAGGSTDTQYF

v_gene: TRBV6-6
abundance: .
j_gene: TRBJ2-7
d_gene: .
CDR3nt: TGTGCCACGAAGACGAGAGGAACCTACGAGCAGTACTTC
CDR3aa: CATKTRGTYEQYF

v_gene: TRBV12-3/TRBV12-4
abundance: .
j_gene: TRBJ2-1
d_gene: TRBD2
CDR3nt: TGTGCCTCCGGCTCTAGCGGGAGTCACGGGTTGATCTTC
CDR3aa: CASGSSGSHGLIF

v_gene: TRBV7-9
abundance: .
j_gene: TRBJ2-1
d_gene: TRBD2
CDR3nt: TGTGCCAGCAGCTTTAGCGGGACACTGTCCTACAATGAGCAGTTCTTC
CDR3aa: CASSFSGTLSYNEQFF

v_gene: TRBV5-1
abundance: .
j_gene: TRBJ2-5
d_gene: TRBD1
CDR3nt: TGCGCCAGCAGCTCCTCGACAGGGGAAGAGACCCAGTACTTC
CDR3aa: CASSSSTGEETQYF

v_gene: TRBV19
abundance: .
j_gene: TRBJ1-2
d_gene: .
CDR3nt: TGTGCCAGTAGTCAGCGAGATGGCTACACCTTC
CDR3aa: CASSQRDGYTF

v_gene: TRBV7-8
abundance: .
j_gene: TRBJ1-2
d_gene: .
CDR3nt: TGTGCCAGCAGCTTAAAGCGAGATAATGGCTACACCTTC
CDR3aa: CASSLKRDNGYTF

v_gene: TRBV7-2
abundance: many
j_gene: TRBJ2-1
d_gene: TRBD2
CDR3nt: TGTGCCAGCAGCTTACTAAGGACTAGCGGGAGGTACAATGAGCAGTTCTTC
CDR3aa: CASSLLRTSGRYNEQFF

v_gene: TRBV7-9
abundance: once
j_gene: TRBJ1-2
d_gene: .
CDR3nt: TGTGCCAGCAGCTCCTTAAACAGGGAAGATGGCTACACCTTC
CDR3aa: CASSSLNREDGYTF

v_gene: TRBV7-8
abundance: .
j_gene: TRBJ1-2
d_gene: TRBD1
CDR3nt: TGTGCCAGCGCAGTAGACGGACAGGGGCGCGGCTATGGCTACACCTTC
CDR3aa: CASAVDGQGRGYGYTF

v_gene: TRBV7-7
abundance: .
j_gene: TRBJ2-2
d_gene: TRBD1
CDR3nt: TGTGCCAGCAGCCCCGGACAGGGCAACACCGGGGAGCTGTTTTTT
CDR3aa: CASSPGQGNTGELFF

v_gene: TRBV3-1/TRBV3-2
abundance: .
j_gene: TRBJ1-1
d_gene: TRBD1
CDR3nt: TGTGCCAGCCGATCGACAGGGAGATACACTGAAGCTTTCTTT
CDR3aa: CASRSTGRYTEAFF

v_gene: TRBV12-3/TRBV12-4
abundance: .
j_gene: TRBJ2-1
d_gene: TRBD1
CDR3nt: TGTGCCAGCAGTCTACTGACAGGGGGTGAGCAGTTCTTC
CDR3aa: CASSLLTGGEQFF

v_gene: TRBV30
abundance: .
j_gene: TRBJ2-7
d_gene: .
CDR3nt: TGTGCCTGGAGTTCTAGCCCCGGCGAGCAGTACTTC
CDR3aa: CAWSSSPGEQYF

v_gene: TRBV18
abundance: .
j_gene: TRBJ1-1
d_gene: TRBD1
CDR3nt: TGTGCCAGTTGCGGACAGGGAAACACTGAAGCTTTCTTT
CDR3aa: CASCGQGNTEAFF

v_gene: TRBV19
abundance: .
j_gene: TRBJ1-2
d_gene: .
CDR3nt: TGTGCCAGTAGCTGGGAGGGGAAGGGCTATGGCTACACCTTC
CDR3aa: CASSWEGKGYGYTF

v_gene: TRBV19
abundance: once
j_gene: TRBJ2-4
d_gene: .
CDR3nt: TGTGCCAGTACCGCCCCGGCCGGGGTGGGGACCAAAAACATTCAGTACTTC
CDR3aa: CASTAPAGVGTKNIQYF

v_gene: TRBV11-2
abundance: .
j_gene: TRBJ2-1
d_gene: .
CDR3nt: TGTGCCAGCAGCCCCTTAGTCACGGACAATGAGCAGTTCTTC
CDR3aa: CASSPLVTDNEQFF

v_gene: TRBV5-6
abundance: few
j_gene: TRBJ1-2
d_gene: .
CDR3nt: TGTGCCAGCAGCTTGCAACAGGCGGGGGGCTACACCTTC
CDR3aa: CASSLQQAGGYTF